The clone carrying this T cell receptor (beta chain) was counted only a few times. Its antigen is unidentified. The data are from a study of beta chain features in type 1 diabetes. The overall study: All samples together contributed some 100,000,000 sorted cells for examination. Points from the study as a whole: Whether TCRB rearrangement is influenced by HLA type was left unresolved in this analysis.

CD4+ naive, central memory, regulatory and stem cell-like memory cells were sorted via CD45RO/CCR7/CD25/CD127/CD95/CD27. J gave up 2 bases and V 5 bases, and 7 bases lay outside the gene matches. Germline values: CDR1 SGHTA, CDR2 FQGNSA. The CDR3 is 16 residues long. Reverse transcription of all isolated RNA meant that expressed TCRB transcripts were sequenced. Naive, central memory and regulatory T cell samples came to a mean of approximately 4 million reads. Profiling relied on immunoSEQ multiplex PCR, and the TCRdb table lists in-frame clones only, not all of them. The sample yields under 450,000 clones, 14% seen once.

The source of this sequence is a man younger than 45 in good health. The gene calls are TRBV7-2 and TRBJ2-5, with 11 bases lining up with TRBD2. The sample was naive CD4+ T cells from blood. CDR3 sequence: CASSPQGLAGQETQYF. DNA for the CDR3: TGTGCCAGCAGCCCACAAGGACTAGCGGGTCAAGAGACCCAGTACTTC.